Each of the 25 T cell receptor beta chains below was sequenced from the same sample in a study of stem cell transplantation in POMP-related autoinflammatory disease. Only in-frame clones appear in the TCRdb table, and some are missing; sequencing was by immunoSEQ multiplex PCR. The sample lists about 32,000 clones, approximately 86% occurring once. The specimen comprised CD4+ T cells from PBMCs, sampled before stem cell transplantation. The receptors here all came from a human donor with POMP-related autoinflammation and immune dysregulation (PRAID).

J is TRBJ2-5 and V is TRBV6-1, with a weak D call TRBD2 (6 bases). There are 11 residues in the CDR3. Trimming shortened V by 10 bases and J by 5 bases, and 11 bases separated the two germline ends. Germline V lookup: CDR1 MNHNS, CDR2 SASEGT. CDR3 sequence (DNA): TGTGCCACCGGGAGTCCGGAGACCCAGTACTTC. Its protein product is CATGSPETQYF.

The chain joins TRBV19 to TRBJ2-1; maybe TRBD2 (5 bases). CDR3 length: 17 amino acids. V lost 3 bases, J lost 4 bases, and 19 bases lay in between. Looked up from germline, CDR1 is LNHDA and CDR2 is SQIVND (reference sequence). The CDR3: CASSMSRVRGGYNEQFF. In DNA, the CDR3 is TGTGCCAGTAGTATGAGTCGCGTTAGAGGAGGATACAATGAGCAGTTCTTC. Variable domain in full (rest from reference TRBV19 and TRBJ2-1): DGGITQSPKYLFRKEGQNVTLSCEQNLNHDAMYWYRQDPGQGLRLIYYSQIVNDFQKGDIAEGYSVSREKKESFPLTVTSAQKNPTAFYLCASSMSRVRGGYNEQFFGPGTRLTVL.

The V call is TRBV28, the J call TRBJ2-1, with a tentative D call TRBD2 (6 bases). Trimming stripped 3 bases from V and 9 bases from J, with 6 bases between. CDR3 length: 11 residues. Germline CDR1 and CDR2: MDHEN and SYDVKM. Written as DNA, the CDR3 is TGTGCCAGCAGTTTGGGGGGTGAGCAGTTCTTC. It specifies CASSLGGEQFF. Together with reference TRBV28 and TRBJ2-1, the CDR3 gives the full variable domain: DVKVTQSSRYLVKRTGEKVFLECVQDMDHENMFWYRQDPGLGLRLIYFSYDVKMKEKGDIPEGYSVSREKKERFSLILESASTNQTSMYLCASSLGGEQFFGPGTRLTVL.

The V call is TRBV7-9, the J call TRBJ2-7, with unresolved D. The CDR3 is 13 residues long. Germline CDR1 SEHNR, CDR2 FQNEAQ (reference sequence). The ends were cut back, 4 bases at V and 4 bases at J, with 11 bases in the middle. The CDR3, as DNA: TGTGCCAGCAGCTCCCCGGGTCTGTACGAGCAGTACTTC. Amino acids: CASSSPGLYEQYF. Full variable domain (rest looked up from reference TRBV7-9 and TRBJ2-7): DTGVSQNPRHKITKRGQNVTFRCDPISEHNRLYWYRQTLGQGPEFLTYFQNEAQLEKSRLLSDRFSAERPKGSFSTLEIQRTEQGDSAMYLCASSSPGLYEQYFGPGTRLTVT.

The table lists this clone with a few counts. This sequence joins TRBV28 and TRBJ2-7; TRBD1 matches 7 bases. V trimming: 10 bases; J trimming: 2 bases; junction bases outside the gene matches: 8. This CDR3 has 13 amino acids. Germline CDR1 is MDHEN and CDR2 is SYDVKM. CDR3 loop: CATLDRSTYEQYF. The CDR3 DNA reads TGTGCCACCCTGGACAGGTCGACCTACGAGCAGTACTTC.

This chain uses TRBV5-6 with TRBJ2-4; no definite D call. V lost 0 bases, J lost 10 bases, and 11 bases lay in between. This CDR3 has 13 residues. Germline assignment: CDR1 SGHDT and CDR2 YYEEEE. This CDR3 reads CASSLGGSRIQYF. CDR3 in DNA: TGTGCCAGCAGCTTGGGGGGTTCGCGGATTCAGTACTTC.

CDR3 bases: TGTGCCAGCAGTGAAGTAGGGGCCCTGAGCACTGAAGCTTTCTTT. Translated: CASSEVGALSTEAFF. The J gene is TRBJ1-1, the V gene TRBV6-1; D perhaps matches TRBD1 (5 bases). Germline-derived CDR1 and CDR2 are MNHNS and SASEGT. V dropped 1 base and J dropped 4 bases, with 13 bases sitting between them. The length of the CDR3 is 15 residues.

V usage is TRBV7-3 and J usage is TRBJ1-1; no reliable D call. The CDR3 spans 14 residues. CDR1 SGHTA and CDR2 FQGTGA come from the germline V gene. V gave up 2 bases and J gave up 1 base, with 8 bases separating them. DNA for the CDR3: TGTGCCAGCAGCTTAGTTCCCGGGAACACTGAAGCTTTCTTT. This encodes CASSLVPGNTEAFF.

This rearrangement joins TRBV6-4 to TRBJ2-5; D tentatively reads TRBD1 or TRBD2 (5 bases each). Looked up from germline, CDR1 is MRHNA and CDR2 is SNTAGT. The germline V and J ends were trimmed by 4 bases and 8 bases, with 14 bases remaining between them. CDR3 length equals 13 residues. The CDR3 region has the DNA TGTGCCAGCAGTGGTAGTGGGGGAGACACCCAGTACTTC. Its protein is CASSGSGGDTQYF.

The chain has TRBV5-6 and TRBJ1-1; the D is unclear. Trimming took off 4 bases at V and 4 bases at J, with 11 bases between the two ends. Germline V lookup: CDR1 SGHDT, CDR2 YYEEEE. The CDR3 spans 13 residues. The CDR3 region is CASSRTEVTEAFF. The CDR3 nucleotides read TGTGCCAGCAGCCGTACTGAGGTCACTGAAGCTTTCTTT. Complete variable domain (other parts from reference TRBV5-6 and TRBJ1-1): DAGVTQSPTHLIKTRGQQVTLRCSPKSGHDTVSWYQQALGQGPQFIFQYYEEEERQRGNFPDRFSGHQFPNYSSELNVNALLLGDSALYLCASSRTEVTEAFFGQGTRLTVV.

The rearrangement joins TRBV7-2 to TRBJ1-5; TRBD1 matches 8 bases. The CDR3 covers 15 residues. Germline trimming cut 2 bases from V and 4 bases from J; bases unmatched to any gene: 4. CDR1 SGHTA and CDR2 FQGNSA come from the germline V gene. CDR3 coding DNA: TGTGCCAGCAGCTTACAGGGGGCTATGAATCAGCCCCAGCATTTT. Protein: CASSLQGAMNQPQHF.

The chain links TRBV5-1 to TRBJ2-5; 8 positions match TRBD1. Trimming cost V 6 bases and J 5 bases; bases outside gene matches: 6. This CDR3 contains 13 residues. Germline V lookup: CDR1 SGHRS, CDR2 YFSETQ. The CDR3, as DNA: TGCGCCAGCACCGGACAGGGCTCCGAGACCCAGTACTTC. Translated: CASTGQGSETQYF.

The chain is built from TRBV9 and TRBJ1-4; D perhaps matches TRBD1 (6 bases). Trimming left V 3 bases short and J 0 bases short, with 12 bases between. The CDR3 covers 16 residues. Germline V gene data show CDR1 as SGDLS and CDR2 as YYNGEE. CDR3: CASSADRSSTNEKLFF. The CDR3 nucleotides read TGTGCCAGCAGCGCCGACAGGTCTTCAACTAATGAAAAACTGTTTTTT.

This chain links TRBV16 with TRBJ2-7; 9 nucleotides align to TRBD1. CDR3 length: 15 amino acids. V was clipped by 0 bases and J by 2 bases; unmatched bases: 2. Germline loops: CDR1 KGHSY, CDR2 FQNENV. The CDR3, as DNA: TGTGCCAGCAGCCAATCGACAGGGGGTCCCTACGAGCAGTACTTC. Amino acids: CASSQSTGGPYEQYF.

The genes are TRBV9 and TRBJ2-7; D remains ambiguous. The V and J ends lost 3 bases and 7 bases respectively, with 14 bases between them. Germline assignment: CDR1 SGDLS and CDR2 YYNGEE. The CDR3 length is 13 residues. The CDR3 nucleotides are TGTGCCAGCAGCGGAGAATCCATAGGGGAGCAGTACTTC. Its translation: CASSGESIGEQYF.

This chain links TRBV6-1 with TRBJ2-5; 10 positions match TRBD2. The CDR3 contains 15 residues. The J segment lost 4 bases and the V segment lost 4 bases, leaving 6 bases of the junction unmatched. The germline gives CDR1 MNHNS, CDR2 SASEGT. The CDR3 reads CASSGLGLAVETQYF. DNA for the CDR3: TGTGCCAGCAGTGGCCTCGGACTAGCGGTAGAGACCCAGTACTTC.

V usage is TRBV5-1 and J usage is TRBJ2-1; 7 nucleotides match TRBD1. The germline gives CDR1 SGHRS, CDR2 YFSETQ. This CDR3 region has 14 residues. V was clipped by 2 bases and J by 11 bases; unmatched bases: 10. CDR3 loop: CASSFPDRANKQFF. The CDR3, as DNA: TGCGCCAGCAGCTTCCCCGACAGGGCGAACAAGCAGTTCTTC.

The chain has TRBV6-4 and TRBJ2-2; D gene uncertain. This CDR3 contains 13 residues. Per germline, CDR1 MRHNA and CDR2 SNTAGT. Trimming removed 4 bases from V and 3 bases from J, with 6 bases in between. DNA of the CDR3: TGTGCCAGCAGTGTTTCGGACACCGGGGAGCTGTTTTTT. As protein: CASSVSDTGELFF.

This clone was counted once. The rearrangement joins TRBV6-1 to TRBJ1-2, with TRBD1 matching over 8 bases. The CDR3 has 15 residues. Germline CDR1 and CDR2: MNHNS and SASEGT. Trimming at V came to 6 bases and at J to 4 bases, leaving 10 bases not matched to a gene. This chain's CDR3 is CASSLTRDRTYGYTF. The CDR3 region has the DNA TGTGCCAGCAGCCTGACCCGGGACAGGACCTATGGCTACACCTTC.

The V and J genes are TRBV7-9 and TRBJ2-3; D remains unclear. Trimming took 1 base from V and 5 from J, leaving 7 bases between them. Germline lookup yields CDR1 SEHNR and CDR2 FQNEAQ (reference sequence). This CDR3 contains 13 residues. CDR3 in DNA: TGTGCCAGCAGCTTAGGTGGGCAAGATACGCAGTATTTT. It encodes CASSLGGQDTQYF.

The V call is TRBV5-1, the J call TRBJ2-7; D gene ambiguous. Germline V lookup: CDR1 SGHRS, CDR2 YFSETQ. Trimming removed 0 bases from V and 2 bases from J, with 12 bases in between. The CDR3 has 15 residues. CDR3 protein: CASSLAGSLPYEQYF. In DNA form, the CDR3 reads TGCGCCAGCAGCTTGGCGGGTTCGTTACCCTACGAGCAGTACTTC.

J is TRBJ1-5 and V is TRBV4-1; possibly TRBD1 for D (5 bases). The CDR3 consists of 16 residues. Germline CDR1 is MGHRA and CDR2 is YSYEKL. Trimming left V 3 bases short and J 0 bases short, with 12 bases between. CDR3 bases: TGCGCCAGCAGCCAGTCTCAGGGATATAGCAATCAGCCCCAGCATTTT. Its protein product is CASSQSQGYSNQPQHF.

The chain employs TRBV6-1 and TRBJ2-3, with D perhaps given as TRBD1 or TRBD2 (6 bases each). The CDR3 totals 15 residues. Germline loops: CDR1 MNHNS, CDR2 SASEGT. Trimming stripped 3 bases from V and 2 bases from J, with 12 bases between. This chain's CDR3 is CASSEVRGLTDTQYF. As DNA, the CDR3 is TGTGCCAGCAGTGAGGTTCGGGGGCTCACAGATACGCAGTATTTT.

This clone was detected a few times. This rearrangement joins TRBV7-9 to TRBJ1-1, with D uncertain. V shed 1 base and J shed 1 base, with 4 bases lying between them. The CDR3 contains 13 residues. CDR1 is SEHNR, CDR2 FQNEAQ, per germline (reference sequence). The CDR3 loop is CASSLVGNTEAFF. The CDR3 region has the DNA TGTGCCAGCAGCTTAGTCGGGAACACTGAAGCTTTCTTT.

The chain joins TRBV4-1 to TRBJ1-4; D is unresolved. The CDR3 is 15 amino acids. V was clipped by 0 bases and J by 6 bases, with 11 bases between them. CDR1 is MGHRA and CDR2 is YSYEKL in the germline V gene. CDR3 in amino acids: CASSQEGSVDEKLFF. In DNA, the CDR3 is TGCGCCAGCAGCCAAGAGGGATCCGTGGATGAAAAACTGTTTTTT.